This T cell receptor beta chain was recovered during a study of T cell repertoires in ileal Crohn's disease (dated 2019 in TCRdb). Regarding the study in general: Median disease duration was approximately 8 years, and roughly 35% of patients were identified as active smokers at the time of surgery. All patients had surgery for a complication: stricturing disease in about 60% and penetrating disease in 39%. Roughly half of the patients were given postoperative therapy, with around eleven receiving thiopurines and approximately 17 receiving anti-TNF agents. M0 samples were biopsies from the inflamed portion of the ileum in the surgical resection specimen. For commercial TCRB immunosequencing, roughly 0.5 micrograms of biopsy DNA were submitted for each sample. TCR repertoire analysis was performed in about 59 Crohn's disease patients drawn from a prospective multicentre cohort. The study was conducted in parallel with a multicentre cohort that was designed to identify predictors of early endoscopic recurrence following ileocolonic resection. Endoscopic postoperative recurrence was defined as a Rutgeerts score above i0. The study sequenced some 170 mucosal samples from 57 patients, taken at several locations on the surgical specimen and at postoperative endoscopy.

Libraries came from the immunoSEQ multiplex PCR assay. Adaptive Biotechnology amplified the CDR3 regions from genomic DNA with a two-step multiplex PCR designed to control amplification bias. Primers covering every V and J gene segment were used in the first PCR, while barcodes and Illumina adapters were added in the second PCR. CDR3 libraries were sequenced on an Illumina instrument. The study's processing was this. Analysis combined the vendor-provided pipelines with custom analysis of raw data in R/Bioconductor under R version 3.3.0. Clonality, ranging from 0 to 1, was calculated as the inverse of the normalised Shannon entropy of all productive clones. High-frequency clones were defined as the repertoire share of the top 100 clones, retaining only clones passing a 95% confidence test. The Simpson index measured repertoire diversity, and the Morisita-Horn index measured overlap between samples. TCRdb carries this immuneACCESS record with in-frame sequences only. Its versions omit some clonotypes, under half of them owing to an unresolved V gene in the studies checked, with the rest unexplained. That table is the source of V, J and clone size, and D and trimming were worked out from the DNA. The table for this sample lists 7,400 or so clones; roughly 85% of them were counted only once. The top ten hold approximately 9.9% of the sample.

A remark on this clone: The antigen it binds to is not known. The input lacks base qualities; no much larger clone sits a single base away.

What this sample's time point label stands for: inflamed ileum from the surgical specimen. Eligible patients were adults with ileal or ileocolonic Crohn's disease who had an indication for ileocolonic resection. Before DNA extraction, whole ileal mucosal biopsies were kept frozen at -80 degrees C. Genomic DNA was extracted from frozen whole biopsies using a TRizol-based method and was quantified with a NanoDrop 2000 spectrophotometer. Results the study describes overall, beyond this receptor: Compared with CD4 T cells, sorted CD8 T cells held more high-frequency clones, which suggests that the mucosal expansions were mostly CD8. Only a subgroup of patients, of unstated size, had mucosal CD4 and CD8 T cells sorted and sequenced. Patients who were active smokers at surgery had a significantly higher proportion of clonal expansions than non-smokers (around 24% vs 18%, p=0.02). Higher percentages of high-frequency clones at the time of surgery were linked to endoscopic recurrence, and every patient with clonality above 26.8% (18/57) had recurrence.

Sequencing input: ileal tissue. The TCR was taken from an adult with Crohn's disease.

The CDR3 amino acid sequence is: CASSLGTGTGANVLTF. The DNA is as follows: TGTGCCAGCTCACTTGGGACAGGGACTGGGGCCAACGTCCTGACTTTC. Recombination connected TRBV18 to TRBJ2-6, with TRBD1 identical over 9 junction bases. The CDR3 has 16 amino acids, counting the end cysteine and phenylalanine. Only CDR3 DNA is held: 48 bases, read in frame from base 1. The germline V gene encodes CDR1 KGHSH and CDR2 LQKENI. Compared with germline, V lacks 4 bases and J lacks 2 bases; bases without a gene match: 3.